This note documents a single TCR beta chain sequence. This clone was seen more than once but under ten times. Its antigen remains undetermined. Base qualities are not at hand, and no much larger clone is one base apart. A single peripheral blood draw of approximately 120 mL on average was collected from each donor into heparinised tubes. A BD FACSAria II and a panel including CD45RO, CCR7, CD25, CD127, CD95 and CD27 were used to sort naive, central memory, regulatory and stem cell-like memory CD4+ T cells. All sorted populations exceeded 98% purity. Right away, PBMCs were isolated by Lymphoprep density gradient centrifugation and were stained directly, with no culture step. To minimize batch effects, samples were stained and sorted in pairs, one healthy donor with one patient per experiment. Trimming at the junction amounts to 4 bases on V and 3 bases on J, and the germline ends lie 13 bases apart. Spanning cysteine to phenylalanine, the CDR3 consists of 14 amino acids. Kept here is only the CDR3 DNA, which spans 42 bases and is read in frame from base 1. CDR1 and CDR2 were assigned from the germline V gene as SQVTM and ANQGSEA.

The data derive from a study of beta chain features in type 1 diabetes listed by TCRdb under 2018. Study-level background: No differences in mean age, gender distribution, total cell number or subset yield were found between patients and healthy donors. A total of around 110,000,000 sorted cells were examined across all samples, and a strong correlation was observed between cell number per subset and RNA yield. In the study, TCRB repertoires of sorted circulating CD4+ T cell subsets from recently diagnosed type 1 diabetes patients were compared with those of matched healthy donors. Whereas all 28 donors provided naive and central memory subsets, regulatory and stem cell-like memory subsets were isolated from just 8 patients and roughly eight healthy donors. What the authors observed across the whole study: Because cDNA was sequenced instead of genomic DNA, highly expressing activated cells could be over-represented, though the groups showed no difference in activation or CD3 levels. At VDJ recombination sites, type 1 diabetes patients had fewer insertions and more deleted nucleotides, which implies abnormalities in thymic rearrangement. PCR might favor shorter templates, but patient and control samples were amplified and corrected together, so any skew would affect both groups equally. HLA sub-analyses involved small numbers of individuals, so any influence of HLA type on TCRB rearrangement remained unresolved. Naive, central memory and regulatory TCRB repertoires appeared more similar among patients than among healthy donors. A moderate but significant shortening of TCRB CDR3 length was observed in type 1 diabetes patients in all four CD4+ subsets.

All of the isolated RNA was reverse transcribed with the High Capacity cDNA Reverse Transcription Kit, so expressed TCRB transcripts were sequenced. Deep immunoSEQ sequencing was applied to naive, central memory and regulatory T cell samples, giving an average of approximately 3.8 million total reads per sample. After sorted cells were lysed in RLT buffer, RNA was extracted with DNase-treated RNeasy Micro or Mini kits, with the choice depending on cell number. To prevent cross-contamination, every cell subset was processed on its own, while patient and healthy donor samples were processed together. The immunoSEQ multiplex PCR was used to amplify TCRB sequences from cDNA, generating 87-bp fragments that spanned the CDR3 region. Sequencing of the amplicons was done on the Illumina HiSeq platform. The published analysis was carried out like this. PCR bias was corrected computationally using synthetic template baselines, and reads within Hamming distance 2 were collapsed, with unmergeable singletons discarded. By aligning reads against IMGT, V, D and J genes, CDR3 length, and insertions or deletions at six rearrangement sites were assigned. Within each subset, clonotype counts were normalized to sorted cell number, after which true diversity and Gini coefficients were computed with the tcR R package. The overlap coefficient, calculated on TCRB nucleotide sequences, was used to quantify repertoire sharing. Out-of-frame TCRB sequences from naive cells were analyzed to stand in for the pre-selection repertoire. Held by TCRdb, this immuneACCESS table contains in-frame sequences only and omits some clones. Under half of the omission traces to an unresolved V gene where checked; the cause of the rest is unknown. Clone size and V and J calls were adopted from that table, with D and trimming inferred from the DNA. This sample holds some 240,000 clones; 16% were observed only once. Jointly, the top ten make up 0.08% to 0.095% of the sample.

The chain joins TRBV29-1 to TRBJ1-5; TRBD1 might be the D gene, on 6 matching bases. The sample comprised naive CD4+ T cells from blood. Reading the label with the study, this specimen's cell subset or site is: true naive CD4+ T cells. This clonotype was obtained from a man aged 25 to 40 with type 1 diabetes. CDR3 region: CSVAFGQNNQPQHF. The sequence in DNA is TGCAGCGTTGCTTTCGGACAGAACAATCAGCCCCAGCATTTT. Beyond the CDR3, the reference TRBV29-1 and TRBJ1-5 genes provide the residues; the full variable domain reads: SAVISQKPSRDICQRGTSLTIQCQVDSQVTMMFWYRQQPGQSLTLIATANQGSEATYESGFVIDKFPISRPNLTFSTLTVSNMSPEDSSIYLCSVAFGQNNQPQHFGDGTRLSIL.